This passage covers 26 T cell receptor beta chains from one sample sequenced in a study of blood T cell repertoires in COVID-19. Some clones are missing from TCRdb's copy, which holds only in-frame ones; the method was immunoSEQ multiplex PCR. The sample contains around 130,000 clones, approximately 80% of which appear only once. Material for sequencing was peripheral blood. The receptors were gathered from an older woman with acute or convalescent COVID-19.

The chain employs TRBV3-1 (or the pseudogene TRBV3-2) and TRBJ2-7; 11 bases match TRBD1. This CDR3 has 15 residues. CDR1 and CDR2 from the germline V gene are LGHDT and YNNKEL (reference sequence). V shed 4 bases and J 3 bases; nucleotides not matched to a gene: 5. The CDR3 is CASSLTDRGHYEQYF. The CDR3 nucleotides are TGTGCCAGCAGCCTAACGGACAGGGGGCACTACGAGCAGTACTTC.

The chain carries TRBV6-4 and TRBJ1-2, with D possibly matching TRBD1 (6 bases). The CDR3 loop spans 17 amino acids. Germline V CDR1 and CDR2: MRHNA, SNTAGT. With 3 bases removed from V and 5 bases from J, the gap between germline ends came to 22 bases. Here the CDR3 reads CASSEDSGVLGIYGYTF. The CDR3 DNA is TGTGCCAGCAGTGAGGACAGCGGTGTATTGGGAATTTATGGCTACACCTTC.

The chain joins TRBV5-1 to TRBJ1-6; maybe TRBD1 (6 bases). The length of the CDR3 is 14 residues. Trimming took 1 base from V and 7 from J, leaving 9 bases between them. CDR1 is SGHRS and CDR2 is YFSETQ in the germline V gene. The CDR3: CASSLQGTNSPLHF. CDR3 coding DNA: TGCGCCAGCAGCTTGCAGGGGACGAATTCACCCCTCCACTTT.

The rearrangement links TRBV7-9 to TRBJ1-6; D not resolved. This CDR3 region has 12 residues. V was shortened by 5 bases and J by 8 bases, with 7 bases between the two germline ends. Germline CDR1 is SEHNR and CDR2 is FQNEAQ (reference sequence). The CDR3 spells CASSPRDSPLHF. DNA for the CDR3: TGTGCCAGCAGCCCCCGAGATTCACCCCTCCACTTT.

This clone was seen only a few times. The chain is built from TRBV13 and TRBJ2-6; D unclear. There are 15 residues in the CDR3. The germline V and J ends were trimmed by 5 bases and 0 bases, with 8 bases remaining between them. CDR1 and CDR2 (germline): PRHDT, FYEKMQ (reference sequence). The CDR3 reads CASSPPYSGANVLTF. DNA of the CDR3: TGTGCCAGCAGCCCCCCGTACTCTGGGGCCAACGTCCTGACTTTC.

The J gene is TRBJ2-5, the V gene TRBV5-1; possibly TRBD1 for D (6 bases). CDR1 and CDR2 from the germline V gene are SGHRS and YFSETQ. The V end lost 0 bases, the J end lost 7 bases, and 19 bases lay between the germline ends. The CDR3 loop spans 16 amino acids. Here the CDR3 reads CASSLESSQGWGTQYF. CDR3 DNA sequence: TGCGCCAGCAGCTTGGAATCCTCACAGGGCTGGGGGACCCAGTACTTC.

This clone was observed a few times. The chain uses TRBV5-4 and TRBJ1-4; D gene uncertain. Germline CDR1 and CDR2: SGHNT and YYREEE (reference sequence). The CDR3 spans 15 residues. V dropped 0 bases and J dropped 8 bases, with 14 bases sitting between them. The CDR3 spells CASSLGQNRGEKLFF. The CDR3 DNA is TGTGCCAGCAGCTTGGGGCAGAACCGCGGAGAAAAACTGTTTTTT.

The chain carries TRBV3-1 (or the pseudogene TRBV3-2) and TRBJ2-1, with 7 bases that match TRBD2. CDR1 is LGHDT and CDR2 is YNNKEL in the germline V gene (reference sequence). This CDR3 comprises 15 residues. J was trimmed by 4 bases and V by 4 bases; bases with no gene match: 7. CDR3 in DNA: TGTGCCAGCAGCCGCGGACTAGACGGGTACAATGAGCAGTTCTTC. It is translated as CASSRGLDGYNEQFF.

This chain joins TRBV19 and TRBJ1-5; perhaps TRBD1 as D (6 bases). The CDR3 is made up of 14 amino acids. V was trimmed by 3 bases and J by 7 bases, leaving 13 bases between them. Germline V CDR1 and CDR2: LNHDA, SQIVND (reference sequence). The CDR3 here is CASSIRQASQPQHF. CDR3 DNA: TGTGCCAGTAGTATCCGACAGGCTAGCCAGCCCCAGCATTTT.

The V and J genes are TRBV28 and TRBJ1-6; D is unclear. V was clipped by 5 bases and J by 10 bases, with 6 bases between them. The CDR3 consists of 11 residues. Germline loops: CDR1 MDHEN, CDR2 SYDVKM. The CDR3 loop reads CASSERSPLHF. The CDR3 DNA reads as TGTGCCAGCAGTGAACGGTCACCCCTCCACTTT.

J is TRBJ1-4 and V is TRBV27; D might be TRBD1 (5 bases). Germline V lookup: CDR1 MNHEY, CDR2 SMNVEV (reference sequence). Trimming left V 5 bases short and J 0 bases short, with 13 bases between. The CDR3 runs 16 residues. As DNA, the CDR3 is TGTGCCAGCAGTCGACGACAGCCTTCAACTAATGAAAAACTGTTTTTT. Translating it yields CASSRRQPSTNEKLFF.

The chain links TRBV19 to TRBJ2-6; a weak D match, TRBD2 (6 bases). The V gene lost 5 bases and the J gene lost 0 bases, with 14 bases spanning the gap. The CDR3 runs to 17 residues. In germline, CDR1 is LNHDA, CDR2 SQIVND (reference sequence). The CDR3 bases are TGTGCCAGTAGTGGAGGGAAGGTTTCCTCTGGGGCCAACGTCCTGACTTTC. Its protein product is CASSGGKVSSGANVLTF. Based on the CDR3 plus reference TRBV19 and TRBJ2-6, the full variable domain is DGGITQSPKYLFRKEGQNVTLSCEQNLNHDAMYWYRQDPGQGLRLIYYSQIVNDFQKGDIAEGYSVSREKKESFPLTVTSAQKNPTAFYLCASSGGKVSSGANVLTFGAGSRLTVL.

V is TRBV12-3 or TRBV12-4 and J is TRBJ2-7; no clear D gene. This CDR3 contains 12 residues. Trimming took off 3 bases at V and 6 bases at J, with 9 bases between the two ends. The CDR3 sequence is CASSFRTAEQYF. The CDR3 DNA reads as TGTGCCAGCAGTTTCCGAACAGCCGAGCAGTACTTC.

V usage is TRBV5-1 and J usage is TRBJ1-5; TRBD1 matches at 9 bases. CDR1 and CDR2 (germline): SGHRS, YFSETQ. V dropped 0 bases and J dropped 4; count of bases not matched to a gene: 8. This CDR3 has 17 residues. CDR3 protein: CASSLGLGGQGNQPQHF. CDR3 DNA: TGCGCCAGCAGCTTGGGTTTGGGGGGACAGGGAAATCAGCCCCAGCATTTT.

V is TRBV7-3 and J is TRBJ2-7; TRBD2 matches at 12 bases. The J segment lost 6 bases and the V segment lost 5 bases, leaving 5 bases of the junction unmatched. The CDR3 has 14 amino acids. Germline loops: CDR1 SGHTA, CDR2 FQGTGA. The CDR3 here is CASSPLAGGPEQYF. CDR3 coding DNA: TGTGCCAGCAGCCCCCTAGCGGGGGGGCCCGAGCAGTACTTC.

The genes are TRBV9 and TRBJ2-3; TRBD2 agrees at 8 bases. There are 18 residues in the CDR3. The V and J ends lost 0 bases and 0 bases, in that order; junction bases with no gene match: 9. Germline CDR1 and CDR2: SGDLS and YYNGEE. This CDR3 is CASSVVAGGTTSTDTQYF. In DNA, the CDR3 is TGTGCCAGCAGCGTAGTGGCGGGGGGTACAACTAGCACAGATACGCAGTATTTT.

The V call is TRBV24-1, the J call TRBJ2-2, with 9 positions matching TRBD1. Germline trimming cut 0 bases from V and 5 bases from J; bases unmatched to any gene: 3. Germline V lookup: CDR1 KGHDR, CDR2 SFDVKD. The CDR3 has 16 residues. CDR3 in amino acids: CATSDLRTGDTGELFF. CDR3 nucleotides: TGTGCCACCAGTGATTTGAGGACAGGGGATACCGGGGAGCTGTTTTTT.

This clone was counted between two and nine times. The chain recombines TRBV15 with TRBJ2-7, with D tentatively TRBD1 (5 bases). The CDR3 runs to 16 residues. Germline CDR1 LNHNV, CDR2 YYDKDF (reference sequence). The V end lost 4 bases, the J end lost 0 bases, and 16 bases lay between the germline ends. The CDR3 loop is CATSTRQGANSYEQYF. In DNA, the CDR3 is TGTGCCACCAGCACCCGACAAGGGGCGAACTCCTACGAGCAGTACTTC.

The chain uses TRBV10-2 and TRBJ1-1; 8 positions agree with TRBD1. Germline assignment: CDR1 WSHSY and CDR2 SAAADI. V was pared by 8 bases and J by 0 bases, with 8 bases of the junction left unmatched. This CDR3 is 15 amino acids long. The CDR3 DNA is TGCGCCAGCGCTAATTCAGGGGGCTTGAACACTGAAGCTTTCTTT. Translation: CASANSGGLNTEAFF.

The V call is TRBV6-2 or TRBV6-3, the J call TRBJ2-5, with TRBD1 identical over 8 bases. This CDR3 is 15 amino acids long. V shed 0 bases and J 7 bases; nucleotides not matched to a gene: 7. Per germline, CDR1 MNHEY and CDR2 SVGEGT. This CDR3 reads CASSYSLWDRWTQYF. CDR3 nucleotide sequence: TGTGCCAGCAGTTACTCGCTCTGGGACAGGTGGACCCAGTACTTC.

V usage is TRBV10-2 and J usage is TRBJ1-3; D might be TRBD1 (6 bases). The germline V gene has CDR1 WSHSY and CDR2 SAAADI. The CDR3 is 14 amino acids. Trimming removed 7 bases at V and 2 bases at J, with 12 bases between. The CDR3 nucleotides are TGCGCCAGCAAAACGACAGGACCTGGAAACACCATATATTTT. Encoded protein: CASKTTGPGNTIYF.

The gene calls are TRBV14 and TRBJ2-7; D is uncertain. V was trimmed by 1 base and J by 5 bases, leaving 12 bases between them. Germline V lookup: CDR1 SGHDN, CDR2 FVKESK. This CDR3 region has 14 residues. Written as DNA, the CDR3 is TGTGCCAGCAGCCAAGTCTCCCTTATCCACGAGCAGTACTTC. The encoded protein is CASSQVSLIHEQYF.

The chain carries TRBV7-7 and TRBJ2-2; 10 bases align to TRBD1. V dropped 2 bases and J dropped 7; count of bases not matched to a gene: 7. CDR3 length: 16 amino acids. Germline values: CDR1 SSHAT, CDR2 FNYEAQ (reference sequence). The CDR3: CASSLRTGGQGGELFF. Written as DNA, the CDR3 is TGTGCCAGCAGCTTACGGACAGGGGGACAAGGCGGGGAGCTGTTTTTT.

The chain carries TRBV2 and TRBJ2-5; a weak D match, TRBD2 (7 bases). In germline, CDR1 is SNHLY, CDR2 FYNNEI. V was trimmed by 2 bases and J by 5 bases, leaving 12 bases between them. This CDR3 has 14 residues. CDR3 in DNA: TGTGCCAGCAGTGAATTCAGGGGAGGGGAGACCCAGTACTTC. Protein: CASSEFRGGETQYF.

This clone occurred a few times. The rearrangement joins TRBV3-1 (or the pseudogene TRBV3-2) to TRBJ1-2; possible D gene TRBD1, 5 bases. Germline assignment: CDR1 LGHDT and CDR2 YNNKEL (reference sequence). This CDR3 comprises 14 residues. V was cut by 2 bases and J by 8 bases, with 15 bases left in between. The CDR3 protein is CASSQIGGGVGYTF. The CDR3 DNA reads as TGTGCCAGCAGCCAAATAGGCGGAGGGGTCGGCTACACCTTC.

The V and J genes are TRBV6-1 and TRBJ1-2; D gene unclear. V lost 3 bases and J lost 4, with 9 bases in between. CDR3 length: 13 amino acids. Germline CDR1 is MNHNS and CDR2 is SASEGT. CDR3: CASSEQTFYGYTF. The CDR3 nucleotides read TGTGCCAGCAGTGAGCAGACTTTCTATGGCTACACCTTC.